These 27 T cell receptor beta chains came from one sample sequenced in a study of blood T cell repertoires in COVID-19. The repertoire was sequenced with immunoSEQ multiplex PCR; TCRdb's copy has only in-frame clones and lacks some. The data hold about 120,000 clones, with around 87% observed a single time. Sequencing used peripheral blood. These receptors came from a human donor in a cohort sampled during active COVID-19.

The V call is TRBV7-2, the J call TRBJ1-1, with 10 bases identical to TRBD1. Trimming cost V 5 bases and J 3 bases; bases outside gene matches: 9. CDR1 and CDR2 from the germline V gene are SGHTA and FQGNSA. The CDR3 length is 16 residues. The chain's CDR3 is CASSDRDRGMYTEAFF. CDR3 bases: TGTGCCAGCAGCGACCGGGACAGGGGTATGTACACTGAAGCTTTCTTT. Looking up the rest from reference TRBV7-2 and TRBJ1-1 gives the full variable domain: GAGVSQSPSNKVTEKGKDVELRCDPISGHTALYWYRQSLGQGLEFLIYFQGNSAPDKSGLPSDRFSAERTGGSVSTLTIQRTQQEDSAVYLCASSDRDRGMYTEAFFGQGTRLTVV.

V usage is TRBV3-1 (or the pseudogene TRBV3-2) and J usage is TRBJ2-7; 7 nucleotides agree with TRBD2. Germline-derived CDR1 and CDR2 are LGHDT and YNNKEL (reference sequence). The J segment lost 6 bases and the V segment lost 6 bases, leaving 14 bases of the junction unmatched. The CDR3 is 15 amino acids. DNA for the CDR3: TGTGCCAGCAGTCGCCCTAGCGGTACCTTACGCGAGCAGTACTTC. It codes for CASSRPSGTLREQYF.

This clone has just one count. The genes are TRBV2 and TRBJ1-4, with 9 positions matching TRBD1. The V and J ends lost 6 bases and 8 bases, in that order; junction bases with no gene match: 10. The germline CDR1 and CDR2 sequences are SNHLY and FYNNEI. The CDR3 sequence is 15 residues long. CDR3 nucleotides: TGTGCCAGCAGGGAACAGGGGGCGATTCGGGAAAAACTGTTTTTT. This gives the protein CASREQGAIREKLFF.

This clone has only one observation. V gene TRBV4-2 combines with J gene TRBJ2-7, with 10 bases identical to TRBD1. Germline lookup yields CDR1 LGHNA and CDR2 YNFKEQ. This CDR3 is 15 amino acids long. Losses at the gene ends were 1 base for V and 2 bases for J; bases not matched to a gene: 2. The CDR3 bases are TGTGCCAGCAGCCAAGGGACAGGGGGTACCTACGAGCAGTACTTC. Amino acid sequence: CASSQGTGGTYEQYF.

The chain joins TRBV5-6 to TRBJ1-1, with D possibly TRBD1 on 6 matching bases. The ends were cut back, 7 bases at V and 1 base at J, with 17 bases in the middle. The germline CDR1 and CDR2 sequences are SGHDT and YYEEEE. This CDR3 has 15 residues. DNA of the CDR3: TGTGCCAGCGGTGGTTGGGGACAACCGAACACTGAAGCTTTCTTT. It is translated as CASGGWGQPNTEAFF.

A single count supports this clone. This chain connects TRBV28 to TRBJ1-4, with D perhaps TRBD1 (6 bases). Trimming pared 4 bases from V and 5 bases from J, leaving 14 bases between. CDR3 length: 15 amino acids. The germline V gene has CDR1 MDHEN and CDR2 SYDVKM. CDR3 loop: CASSSRRQDNEKLFF. CDR3 DNA sequence: TGTGCCAGCAGTTCTAGACGACAGGACAATGAAAAACTGTTTTTT.

The chain links TRBV27 to TRBJ1-4; TRBD1 is a possible D gene (6 bases). CDR3 length: 16 amino acids. Trimming took 6 bases from V and 6 from J, leaving 20 bases between them. Germline-derived CDR1 and CDR2 are MNHEY and SMNVEV (reference sequence). Written as DNA, the CDR3 is TGTGCCAGCAGCCGAACGAGGACAGCCCTGGATGAAAAACTGTTTTTT. It codes for CASSRTRTALDEKLFF.

This sequence joins TRBV19 and TRBJ2-5, with TRBD1 matching over 10 bases. V was clipped by 5 bases and J by 4 bases; unmatched bases: 4. The CDR3 is made up of 14 amino acids. Germline CDR1 and CDR2: LNHDA and SQIVND (reference sequence). In DNA, the CDR3 is TGTGCCAGTAGTCCGACAGGGGGCTTAGAGACCCAGTACTTC. Translation: CASSPTGGLETQYF.

The chain carries TRBV6-5 and TRBJ1-1; 7 nucleotides line up with TRBD1. Germline V gives CDR1 MNHEY, CDR2 SVGAGI. V was clipped by 5 bases and J by 11 bases; unmatched bases: 8. The length of the CDR3 is 12 residues. CDR3 residues: CASSPPGGKAFF. The DNA of the CDR3 is TGTGCCAGCAGTCCCCCAGGGGGAAAGGCTTTCTTT.

In its sample, this clone was seen a few times. The chain is built from TRBV7-9 and TRBJ2-2; 7 bases match TRBD2. The V segment lost 5 bases and the J segment 1 base; nucleotides outside the gene matches: 10. The CDR3 extends over 17 amino acids. Germline V lookup: CDR1 SEHNR, CDR2 FQNEAQ (reference sequence). The CDR3 sequence: CASSGSFGRGNTGELFF. CDR3 DNA sequence: TGTGCCAGCAGCGGCTCGTTTGGGAGGGGGAACACCGGGGAGCTGTTTTTT.

This clone has at least ten counts. The chain combines TRBV19 with TRBJ2-5; 8 nucleotides agree with TRBD2. Germline V CDR1 and CDR2: LNHDA, SQIVND (reference sequence). Germline trimming cut 7 bases from V and 3 bases from J; bases unmatched to any gene: 13. The CDR3 sequence is 16 residues long. The CDR3 nucleotides are TGTGCCAGTAACCGCGGGGGGCTAGCGGATAAAGAGACCCAGTACTTC. It encodes CASNRGGLADKETQYF.

The chain joins TRBV5-1 to TRBJ1-3; a weak D match, TRBD1 (5 bases). Germline CDR1 reads SGHRS; CDR2 reads YFSETQ. The CDR3 covers 16 residues. V was pared by 1 base and J by 0 bases, with 11 bases between. The CDR3 nucleotides are TGCGCCAGCAGCTTGAACAGGCGTAACTCTGGAAACACCATATATTTT. It codes for CASSLNRRNSGNTIYF.

The rearrangement links TRBV28 to TRBJ2-1; a possible D gene is TRBD2 (6 bases). The CDR3 covers 14 residues. Germline V gene data show CDR1 as MDHEN and CDR2 as SYDVKM. Deletions cut 6 bases from V and 3 bases from J, with 12 bases between. CDR3 DNA: TGTGCCAGCAGACGGCGGGACGGCTACAATGAGCAGTTCTTC. The encoded protein is CASRRRDGYNEQFF.

This rearrangement joins TRBV7-2 to TRBJ1-1, with 10 bases fitting TRBD1. Trimming removed 4 bases from V and 2 bases from J; junction bases left unmatched: 10. Per the germline V gene, CDR1 is SGHTA and CDR2 is FQGNSA. This CDR3 comprises 17 residues. CDR3 nucleotides: TGTGCCAGCAGCTCAACTCCGGGACAGGGGCCCAACACTGAAGCTTTCTTT. It codes for CASSSTPGQGPNTEAFF.

This clone has just one count. The rearrangement uses TRBV27 and TRBJ2-1; TRBD1 agrees at 7 bases. CDR1 and CDR2 from the germline V gene are MNHEY and SMNVEV (reference sequence). The CDR3 is 14 residues long. V shed 4 bases and J 0 bases; nucleotides not matched to a gene: 0. The CDR3 DNA reads as TGTGCCAGCAGTTACAGGGGCTCCTACAATGAGCAGTTCTTC. This codes for CASSYRGSYNEQFF.

The chain employs TRBV7-6 and TRBJ2-3; the match to TRBD1 covers 10 bases. The length of the CDR3 is 16 residues. With V trimmed by 4 bases and J by 1 base, 5 bases remained unmatched. The germline gives CDR1 SGHVS, CDR2 FNYEAQ. CDR3 amino acids: CASSSTGGAGTDTQYF. The CDR3 nucleotides read TGTGCCAGCAGCTCGACAGGGGGCGCGGGCACAGATACGCAGTATTTT.

J is TRBJ1-2 and V is TRBV6-5, with D maybe TRBD1 (6 bases). The CDR3 is 14 amino acids. The germline V gene has CDR1 MNHEY and CDR2 SVGAGI. V lost 10 bases and J 1 base, leaving 16 bases between the germline ends. Here the CDR3 DNA reads TGTGCCACCCAAGGGGGTGGTTTTAACTATGGCTACACCTTC. It is translated as CATQGGGFNYGYTF.

The table lists this clone with many counts. The V call is TRBV28, the J call TRBJ2-7, with 8 bases that match TRBD1. Trimming removed 4 bases from V and 3 bases from J; junction bases left unmatched: 11. Germline V gives CDR1 MDHEN, CDR2 SYDVKM. The CDR3 is made up of 16 amino acids. The DNA for the CDR3 is TGTGCCAGCAGTTATGGGCCCCGGACAGGGCTCTACGAGCAGTACTTC. Amino acids: CASSYGPRTGLYEQYF.

The chain combines TRBV6-4 with TRBJ2-1; 8 positions agree with TRBD2. The V and J ends lost 7 bases and 14 bases, in that order; junction bases with no gene match: 4. CDR1 MRHNA and CDR2 SNTAGT come from the germline V gene. The CDR3 sequence is 10 residues long. As DNA, the CDR3 is TGTGCCAGCAACCGGGAGGGGGAGTTCTTC. Translation: CASNREGEFF.

A note on this clone: An end of the junction differs from the germline gene, which may be a read error. DNA of the CDR3: TGTGCCAGCAGTGATATGGAGGGGGCGAAGGGTCTCTTT. Its protein is CASSDMEGAKGLF. The rearrangement uses TRBV2 and TRBJ1-1, with 7 bases that match TRBD1. CDR1 is SNHLY, CDR2 FYNNEI, per germline. The CDR3 has 13 amino acids.

The rearrangement joins TRBV7-2 to TRBJ2-1; TRBD2 agrees at 10 bases. J lost 7 bases, V lost 5 bases, and 5 bases had no gene match. Germline CDR1 and CDR2: SGHTA and FQGNSA. The CDR3 has 14 amino acids. Written as DNA, the CDR3 is TGTGCCAGCAGCGTACTAGCGGGATCTAATGAGCAGTTCTTC. This sequence encodes CASSVLAGSNEQFF.

This clone was picked up one time. The rearrangement joins TRBV13 to TRBJ2-6; D unresolved. The germline V gene has CDR1 PRHDT and CDR2 FYEKMQ (reference sequence). The CDR3 contains 15 residues. V dropped 5 bases and J dropped 0 bases, with 8 bases sitting between them. In DNA form, the CDR3 reads TGTGCCAGCAGCGTCACAAGCTCTGGGGCCAACGTCCTGACTTTC. Translation gives CASSVTSSGANVLTF.

The rearrangement joins TRBV19 to TRBJ1-3; D is possibly TRBD1 (5 bases). Trimming shortened V by 2 bases and J by 4 bases, and 12 bases separated the two germline ends. Germline V gene sequence: CDR1 LNHDA, CDR2 SQIVND (reference sequence). This CDR3 spans 15 amino acids. This CDR3 reads CASSIRQGGGNTIYF. CDR3 nucleotide sequence: TGTGCCAGTAGTATACGTCAGGGAGGAGGAAACACCATATATTTT.

This chain connects TRBV19 to TRBJ1-2, with D tentatively TRBD1 (5 bases). V lost 1 base and J lost 4, with 13 bases in between. The CDR3 spans 15 residues. The germline V gene encodes CDR1 LNHDA and CDR2 SQIVND (reference sequence). The CDR3 loop reads CASSIGGVETYGYTF. The CDR3 nucleotides are TGTGCCAGTAGTATAGGGGGCGTCGAGACCTATGGCTACACCTTC.

The rearrangement joins TRBV3-1 (or the pseudogene TRBV3-2) to TRBJ1-2, with D possibly TRBD1 on 6 matching bases. Germline loops: CDR1 LGHDT, CDR2 YNNKEL (reference sequence). The CDR3 consists of 13 residues. Trimming shortened V by 1 base and J by 8 bases, and 11 bases separated the two germline ends. The CDR3 sequence is CASSQGVQGGYTF. The CDR3 coding sequence is TGTGCCAGCAGCCAAGGTGTACAGGGCGGCTACACCTTC.

The chain employs TRBV5-6 and TRBJ1-4; D unresolved. V was shortened by 4 bases and J by 1 base, with 11 bases between the two germline ends. The CDR3 is 15 residues long. In germline, CDR1 is SGHDT, CDR2 YYEEEE. The CDR3 sequence: CASSPNGLTNEKLFF. Written as DNA, the CDR3 is TGTGCCAGCAGCCCAAACGGTTTAACTAATGAAAAACTGTTTTTT.

The chain combines TRBV29-1 with TRBJ1-2; D is unclear. The CDR3 is 14 amino acids. Germline V gene data show CDR1 as SQVTM and CDR2 as ANQGSEA. Trimming stripped 0 bases from V and 8 bases from J, with 16 bases between. The DNA for the CDR3 is TGCAGCGTTGAAGATCCGGCGGCGGAGAGAGGCTACACCTTC. This sequence encodes CSVEDPAAERGYTF. The full variable domain, completed using reference TRBV29-1 and TRBJ1-2, is SAVISQKPSRDICQRGTSLTIQCQVDSQVTMMFWYRQQPGQSLTLIATANQGSEATYESGFVIDKFPISRPNLTFSTLTVSNMSPEDSSIYLCSVEDPAAERGYTFGSGTRLTVV.